The 19 T cell receptor beta chains listed next were all sequenced from one sample in a study of tumor and adjacent non-tumor tissue in lung cancer. The template was RNA from unsorted bulk tissue. A modified ARM-PCR protocol with three rounds of nested PCR amplified TCRbeta. TCRdb re-derived calls from the multiplex PCR reads in MiXCR, one entry per CDR3 protein. Of over 100,000 distinct CDR3 sequences in the sample, 75% were seen once. Sequencing used lung tumor tissue. The receptors originated from a woman aged 60-70 years with non-small cell lung cancer.

This clonotype was picked up one time. Possible read error: a much larger clone is one base away. The chain employs TRBV4-3 and TRBJ2-2, with 10 nucleotides matching TRBD2. In germline, CDR1 is LGHNA, CDR2 YSLEER. V shed 4 bases and J 7 bases; nucleotides not matched to a gene: 6. The CDR3 has 15 amino acids. CDR3 residues: CASSPASGRIGELFF. The CDR3 DNA sequence: TGCGCCAGCAGCCCTGCTAGCGGGAGAATCGGGGAGCTGTTTTTT.

In its sample, this clonotype was seen many times. V gene TRBV11-3 combines with J gene TRBJ2-1, with 7 bases aligning to TRBD1. The germline CDR1 and CDR2 sequences are SGHNT and YENEEA. V dropped 3 bases and J dropped 2; count of bases not matched to a gene: 4. The CDR3 consists of 15 residues. This CDR3 is CASSLGQSAYNEQFF. In nucleotides, the CDR3 is TGTGCCAGCAGCTTGGGACAGTCGGCCTACAATGAGCAGTTCTTC.

This clonotype came up once. The chain joins TRBV11-3 to TRBJ2-1, with 11 bases aligning to TRBD2. CDR3 length: 17 amino acids. Germline lookup yields CDR1 SGHNT and CDR2 YENEEA. Unmatched junction bases numbered 19, after V lost 9 bases and J lost 9 bases. CDR3 region: CARSLELTSGIHSEQFF. CDR3 DNA sequence: TGTGCCAGAAGCCTAGAGTTGACTAGCGGGATCCACAGTGAGCAGTTCTTC.

Concerning this clonotype itself: This may come from a read error, since a much larger clone is one base off. The rearrangement links TRBV5-5 to TRBJ1-5; no definite D call. This CDR3 is 20 amino acids long. Per the germline V gene, CDR1 is SGHKS and CDR2 is YYEKEE (reference sequence). Trimming took 1 base from V and 3 from J, leaving 26 bases between them. This CDR3 reads CASSLKFRPAASGDNQPQHF. The CDR3 region has the DNA TGTGCCAGCAGCTTGAAATTTAGGCCCGCGGCATCTGGCGACAATCAGCCCCAGCATTTT.

A single count supports this clonotype. The germline gene is not matched at one end of the junction; a read error may be the cause. The chain combines TRBV12-3 or TRBV12-4 with TRBJ2-3; 8 nucleotides agree with TRBD1. This CDR3 is built from 16 residues. Here the CDR3 DNA reads TGTGCAAGCAGTTCAACCGGGACAGGAGCGACAGATATGCAGTATTTT. It is translated as CASSSTGTGATDMQYF.

Points on this clonotype: A much larger clone lies one base from this, so it may be a read error. The chain recombines TRBV6-1 with TRBJ1-2; D unresolved. Germline assignment: CDR1 MNHNS and CDR2 SASEGT. CDR3 size: 11 residues. Trimming pared 4 bases from V and 13 bases from J, leaving 13 bases between. The CDR3 DNA sequence: TGTGCCAGCAGTGGTAACGTGGCCCGCACCTTC. Translating gives CASSGNVARTF.

The genes are TRBV20-1 and TRBJ1-5; tentative D call: TRBD1 (5 bases). With 5 bases removed from V and 3 bases from J, the gap between germline ends came to 14 bases. The CDR3 has 14 amino acids. Germline V CDR1 and CDR2: DFQATT, SNEGSKA (reference sequence). This CDR3 is CSAVPRDTNQPQHF. The CDR3, as DNA: TGCAGTGCTGTACCCAGGGATACCAATCAGCCCCAGCATTTT.

This clonotype was counted a few times. This chain uses TRBV20-1 with TRBJ2-6; no firm D call. Per the germline V gene, CDR1 is DFQATT and CDR2 is SNEGSKA (reference sequence). The ends were cut back, 6 bases at V and 4 bases at J, with 13 bases in the middle. This CDR3 has 14 amino acids. This CDR3 reads CSAPKGTGANVLTF. CDR3 DNA: TGCAGTGCGCCCAAGGGAACCGGGGCCAACGTCCTGACTTTC.

As for this clonotype: Mismatch with germline at one junction end may stem from a read error. The chain couples TRBV12-3 or TRBV12-4 to TRBJ2-5; a possible D gene is TRBD2 (6 bases). The CDR3 is 14 amino acids. The CDR3 nucleotides read TGTGCCAGCAGTTTCCTAGGGGCTCGGGAGACCCAGAACTTC. Translated: CASSFLGARETQNF.

This clonotype showed up just a few times. This chain joins TRBV28 and TRBJ2-7; D may match TRBD1 or TRBD2 (6 bases each). The CDR3 has 15 amino acids. Germline loops: CDR1 MDHEN, CDR2 SYDVKM. Trimming removed 1 base from V and 6 bases from J, with 16 bases in between. CDR3 DNA sequence: TGTGCCAGCAGTTTATTTGAGGGGGACGGGGGCGAGCAGTACTTC. This codes for CASSLFEGDGGEQYF.

A word on this clonotype: The conserved phenylalanine or tryptophan is not found at the CDR3 terminus, so this likely reflects a read error. The genes are TRBV4-2 and TRBJ1-5; D unresolved. CDR3 length: 12 amino acids. Germline V lookup: CDR1 LGHNA, CDR2 YNFKEQ. The ends were cut back, 8 bases at V and 2 bases at J, with 7 bases in the middle. The CDR3 coding sequence is TGTGCCAGCCTACGGGGCAATCAGCCCCAGCATATT. Translating it yields CASLRGNQPQHI.

The chain combines TRBV11-2 with TRBJ2-7; 8 bases are a match to TRBD2. The CDR3 totals 15 residues. The J segment lost 13 bases and the V segment lost 4 bases, leaving 18 bases of the junction unmatched. CDR1 and CDR2 (germline): SGHAT, FQNNGV. The CDR3 region is CASSYGTSGGYEYYF. The CDR3 bases are TGTGCCAGCAGCTACGGGACTAGTGGGGGGTACGAGTATTACTTC.

Note on this clonotype: This is likely a read error, given that the CDR3 carries no conserved phenylalanine or tryptophan at its end. This chain joins TRBV12-3 or TRBV12-4 and TRBJ2-2, with D perhaps matching TRBD2 (6 bases). CDR3 size: 16 residues. Deletions cut 7 bases from V and 0 bases from J, with 15 bases between. CDR3 bases: TGTGCCAGCATACCGCGGGACGGTTCGAACACCGGGGAGCTGTTTGTT. It codes for CASIPRDGSNTGELFV.

This clonotype has a handful of counts. One base away lies a much larger clone, so this may be a sequencing read error. The chain has TRBV20-1 and TRBJ2-1; D not certain. The V gene's germline CDR1 is DFQATT and CDR2 SNEGSKA (reference sequence). CDR3 length equals 14 residues. The V end lost 7 bases, the J end lost 9 bases, and 22 bases lay between the germline ends. CDR3 protein: CSESLSVKMGEQFF. The CDR3, as DNA: TGCAGTGAGAGCCTATCGGTTAAAATGGGTGAGCAGTTCTTC.

On this clonotype: Just one base apart from a much larger clone, this may be a read error. The V gene is TRBV29-1, the J gene TRBJ2-5, with 11 bases matching TRBD1. CDR1 is SQVTM and CDR2 is ANQGSEA in the germline V gene. The CDR3 spans 16 residues. The V segment lost 6 bases and the J segment 2 bases; nucleotides outside the gene matches: 11. CDR3 sequence (DNA): TGCAGCGTCGATGGGACAGGGGGAGGGGTTCAAGAGACCCAGTACTTC. It encodes CSVDGTGGGVQETQYF. The full variable domain, rest sourced from reference TRBV29-1 and TRBJ2-5, is SAVISQKPSRDICQRGTSLTIQCQVDSQVTMMFWYRQQPGQSLTLIATANQGSEATYESGFVIDKFPISRPNLTFSTLTVSNMSPEDSSIYLCSVDGTGGGVQETQYFGPGTRLLVL.

There are a few counts of this clonotype. A single base separates this from a much larger clone, so it may be a read error. This is likely a read error, given that the CDR3 carries no conserved phenylalanine or tryptophan at its end. The V call is TRBV20-1, the J call TRBJ2-1; 14 bases are a match to TRBD2. The CDR3 extends over 19 amino acids. Germline CDR1 DFQATT, CDR2 SNEGSKA (reference sequence). V shed 1 base, J shed 0 bases, and the junction held 8 bases outside the gene matches. CDR3: CSARADWTSGRNSYNEQFL. CDR3 bases: TGCAGTGCTAGAGCGGATTGGACTAGCGGGAGGAACTCCTACAATGAGCAGTTCCTC.

Details on this clonotype: The germline gene is not matched at one end of the junction; a read error may be the cause. In DNA, the CDR3 is TGTGTCAGCAGTACCCAGAGGCGGGATCAGCCCCAGCATTTT. It codes for CVSSTQRRDQPQHF. This sequence joins TRBV28 and TRBJ1-5; D is undetermined. The CDR3 is 14 residues long. Per the germline V gene, CDR1 is MDHEN and CDR2 is SYDVKM.

Details on this clonotype: The conserved phenylalanine or tryptophan normally closing the CDR3 is absent here, so this likely arose from a read error. This chain uses TRBV6-1 with TRBJ1-5; 9 nucleotides line up with TRBD1. Germline CDR1 and CDR2: MNHNS and SASEGT. This CDR3 is 16 amino acids long. This CDR3 is CVSRRSGQGTNQPQHI. The DNA of the CDR3 is TGTGTCAGCAGGAGATCCGGACAGGGGACCAATCAGCCCCAGCATATT.

In this sample, this clonotype turned up a few times. The chain couples TRBV6-6 to TRBJ2-5; 15 bases match TRBD2. Germline V CDR1 and CDR2: MNHNY, SVGAGI (reference sequence). The ends lost 5 bases at V and 3 bases at J; junction bases unmatched: 10. The CDR3 runs 18 residues. The CDR3 protein is CASSGGTSGGRHKETQYF. CDR3 nucleotide sequence: TGTGCCAGCAGTGGTGGGACTAGCGGGGGGAGACACAAAGAGACCCAGTACTTC.